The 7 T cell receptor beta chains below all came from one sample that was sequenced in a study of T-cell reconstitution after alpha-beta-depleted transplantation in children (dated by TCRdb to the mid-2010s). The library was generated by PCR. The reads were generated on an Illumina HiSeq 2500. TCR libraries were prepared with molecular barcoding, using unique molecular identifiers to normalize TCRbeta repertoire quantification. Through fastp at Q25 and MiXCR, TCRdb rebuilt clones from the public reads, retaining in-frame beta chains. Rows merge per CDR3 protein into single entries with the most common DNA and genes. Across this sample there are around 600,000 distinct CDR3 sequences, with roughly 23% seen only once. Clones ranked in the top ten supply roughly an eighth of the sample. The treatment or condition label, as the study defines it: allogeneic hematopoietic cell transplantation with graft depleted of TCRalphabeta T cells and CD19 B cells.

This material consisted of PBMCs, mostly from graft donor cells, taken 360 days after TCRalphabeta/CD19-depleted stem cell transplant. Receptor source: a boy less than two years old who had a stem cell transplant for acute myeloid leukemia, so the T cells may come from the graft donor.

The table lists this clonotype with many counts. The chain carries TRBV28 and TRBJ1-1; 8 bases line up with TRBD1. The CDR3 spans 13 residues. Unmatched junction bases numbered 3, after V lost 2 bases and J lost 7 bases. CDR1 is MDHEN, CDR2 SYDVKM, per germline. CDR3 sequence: CASSLGGQVEAFF. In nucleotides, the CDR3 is TGTGCCAGCAGTTTAGGGGGACAGGTTGAAGCTTTCTTT.

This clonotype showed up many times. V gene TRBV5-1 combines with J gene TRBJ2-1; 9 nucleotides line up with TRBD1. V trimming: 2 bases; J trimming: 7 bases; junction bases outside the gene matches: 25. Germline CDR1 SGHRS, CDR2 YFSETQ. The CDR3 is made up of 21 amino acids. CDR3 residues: CASSLEGGTGFGGPDPNEQFF. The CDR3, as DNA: TGCGCCAGCAGCTTAGAGGGCGGGACAGGGTTTGGGGGACCCGACCCGAATGAGCAGTTCTTC.

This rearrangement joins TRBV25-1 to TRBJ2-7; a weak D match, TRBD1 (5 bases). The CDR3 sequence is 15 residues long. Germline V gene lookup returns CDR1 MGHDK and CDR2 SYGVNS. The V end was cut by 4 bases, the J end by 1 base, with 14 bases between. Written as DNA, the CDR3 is TGTGCCAGCAGTGTATGGGCAGGGAAGTCCTACGAGCAGTACGTC. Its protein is CASSVWAGKSYEQYV.

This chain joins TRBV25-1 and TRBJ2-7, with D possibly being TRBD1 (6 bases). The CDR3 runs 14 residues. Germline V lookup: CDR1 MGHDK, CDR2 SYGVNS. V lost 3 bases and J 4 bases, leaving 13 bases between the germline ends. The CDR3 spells CASSDLAGEYEQYF. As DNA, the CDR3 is TGTGCCAGCAGTGACTTGGCAGGGGAATACGAGCAGTACTTC.

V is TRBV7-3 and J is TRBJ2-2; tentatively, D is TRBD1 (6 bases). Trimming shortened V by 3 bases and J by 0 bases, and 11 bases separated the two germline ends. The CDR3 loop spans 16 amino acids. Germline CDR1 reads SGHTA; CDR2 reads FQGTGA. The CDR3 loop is CASSLYRAPNTGELFF. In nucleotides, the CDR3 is TGTGCCAGCAGCTTGTACAGGGCCCCGAACACCGGGGAGCTGTTTTTT.

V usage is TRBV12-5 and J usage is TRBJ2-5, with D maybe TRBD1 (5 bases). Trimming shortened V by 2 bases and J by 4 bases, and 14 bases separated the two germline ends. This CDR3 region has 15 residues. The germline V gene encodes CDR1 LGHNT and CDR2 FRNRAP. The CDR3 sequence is CASGLLGSTGETQYF. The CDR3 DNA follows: TGTGCTAGTGGTTTGTTGGGTTCAACAGGAGAGACCCAGTACTTC. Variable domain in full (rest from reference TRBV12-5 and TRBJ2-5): DARVTQTPRHKVTEMGQEVTMRCQPILGHNTVFWYRQTMMQGLELLAYFRNRAPLDDSGMPKDRFSAEMPDATLATLKIQPSEPRDSAVYFCASGLLGSTGETQYFGPGTRLLVL.

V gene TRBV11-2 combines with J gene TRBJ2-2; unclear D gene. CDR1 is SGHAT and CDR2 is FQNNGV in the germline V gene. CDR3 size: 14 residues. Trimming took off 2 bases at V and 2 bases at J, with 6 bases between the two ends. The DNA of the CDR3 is TGTGCCAGCAGCTTAATAGATAACACCGGGGAGCTGTTTTTT. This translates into CASSLIDNTGELFF. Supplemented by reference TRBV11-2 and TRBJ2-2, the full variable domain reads EAGVAQSPRYKIIEKRQSVAFWCNPISGHATLYWYQQILGQGPKLLIQFQNNGVVDDSQLPKDRFSAERLKGVDSTLKIQPAKLEDSAVYLCASSLIDNTGELFFGEGSRLTVL.